Reported below is one T cell receptor (beta chain). The sample comes from a study of T cell changes during pregnancy in multiple sclerosis. Sequenced by immunoSEQ multiplex PCR; TCRdb stores in-frame clones only, minus some. The profile shows more than 70,000 clones, under 95% of them singletons. Germline assignment: CDR1 MNHEY and CDR2 SMNVEV (reference sequence). The CDR3 runs 15 residues. Between the trimmed V and J ends, which lost 4 bases and 4 bases, there was a span of 13 bases. This chain connects TRBV27 to TRBJ2-2; possible D gene TRBD2, 6 bases. The material was peripheral blood, obtained before pregnancy. The sequence derives from a female donor with multiple sclerosis, enrolled in a pregnancy study. CDR3 DNA sequence: TGTGCCAGCAGTTACGGGAGCGGTTCCACCGGGGAGCTGTTTTTT. It specifies CASSYGSGSTGELFF.